The sequence of this TCR beta chain was determined in a study of cytomegalovirus exposure and HLA in healthy donors. Findings and caveats of the study: TCR beta V- and J-gene trimming, according to a later analysis, was linked to a missense DCLRE1C variant. Sequencing likely produced, as an artifact, a cluster of highly shared sequence variants.

With 60 Vbeta and 13 Jbeta primers, the PCR was carried out. The data were produced by immunoSEQ multiplex PCR, yet TCRdb's version contains in-frame clones alone and is incomplete. The listing contains around 75,000 clones. V dropped 4 bases and J dropped 6; count of bases not matched to a gene: 5. The CDR3 contains 14 residues. Germline loops: CDR1 SEHNR, CDR2 FQNEAQ (reference sequence). Note on this clone: Its target is unknown.

This clonotype was obtained from a man between 50 and 59 years old in good health and CMV-seropositive. V and J are TRBV7-9 and TRBJ2-7, with 11 bases matching TRBD2. The specimen sequenced was PBMCs. The CDR3: CASSSLAGGSEQYF. CDR3 nucleotides: TGTGCCAGCAGCTCTCTAGCGGGAGGAAGCGAGCAGTACTTC.